Shown below are 13 T cell receptor beta chains from a single sample sequenced in a study of CD8 T cells in ankylosing spondylitis. Study-wide findings and caveats: Several highly homologous variants made up a TCR beta motif that seemed to typify ankylosing spondylitis blood.

TCRdb ran MiXCR on the 5' RACE reads and lists one entry per CDR3 protein. This sample has roughly 470,000 distinct CDR3 sequences, with about 24% found just once. Antigen specificity for these receptors is unknown. The sample consisted of blood, either unsorted or a sorted T cell fraction (not recorded which). These receptor sequences come from a male donor with ankylosing spondylitis.

The chain is built from TRBV29-1 and TRBJ1-3, with D unresolved. Trimming cost V 6 bases and J 1 base, with 7 bases left between them. Germline CDR1 and CDR2: SQVTM and ANQGSEA. The CDR3 runs 12 residues. CDR3 region: CSVNPSGNTIYF. The CDR3 DNA reads as TGCAGCGTAAACCCATCTGGAAACACCATATATTTT.

This rearrangement joins TRBV5-1 to TRBJ2-3, with D possibly matching TRBD2 (6 bases). Germline V lookup: CDR1 SGHRS, CDR2 YFSETQ. The CDR3 is made up of 15 amino acids. V lost 1 base, J lost 0 bases, and 9 bases lay in between. CDR3 DNA sequence: TGCGCCAGCAGCTTGCAGAGCGGGAGCACAGATACGCAGTATTTT. Translation: CASSLQSGSTDTQYF.

This clonotype was observed at least ten times. The chain couples TRBV20-1 to TRBJ2-3; 8 bases match TRBD2. The CDR3 consists of 17 residues. Germline trimming cut 6 bases from V and 3 bases from J; bases unmatched to any gene: 17. CDR1 and CDR2 from the germline V gene are DFQATT and SNEGSKA (reference sequence). The CDR3 protein is CSADAKNTGGSTDTQYF. CDR3 bases: TGCAGTGCCGACGCAAAAAACACGGGAGGGAGTACAGATACGCAGTATTTT.

This clonotype was found a few times. The chain is built from TRBV6-5 and TRBJ1-5; 8 bases align to TRBD1. V shed 2 bases and J 0 bases; nucleotides not matched to a gene: 9. The germline V gene encodes CDR1 MNHEY and CDR2 SVGAGI. The CDR3 loop spans 18 amino acids. The CDR3 loop is CASSYGPGGPYSNQPQHF. The CDR3 bases are TGTGCCAGCAGTTACGGGCCAGGGGGCCCATATAGCAATCAGCCCCAGCATTTT.

A few counts support this clonotype. The CDR3 coding sequence is TGTGCCAGCAGATCCCCCACTAGCGGGGGGGAAGATACGCAGTATTTT. Translated: CASRSPTSGGEDTQYF. The chain joins TRBV6-1 to TRBJ2-3; 13 bases line up with TRBD2. The CDR3 is 16 amino acids. Trimming cost V 6 bases and J 5 bases; bases outside gene matches: 8. The V gene's germline CDR1 is MNHNS and CDR2 SASEGT.

Many counts were recorded for this clonotype. The chain uses TRBV29-1 and TRBJ2-1; no firm D call. Per germline, CDR1 SQVTM and CDR2 ANQGSEA. CDR3 length: 16 amino acids. Trimming removed 0 bases from V and 0 bases from J, with 12 bases in between. CDR3 bases: TGCAGCGTTGAAGATTGGGCAGGCAGCTCCTACAATGAGCAGTTCTTC. It translates to CSVEDWAGSSYNEQFF.

The chain has TRBV12-5 and TRBJ1-3, with D perhaps matching TRBD1 (5 bases). The CDR3 is 15 amino acids. Germline CDR1 and CDR2: LGHNT and FRNRAP. V dropped 6 bases and J dropped 3 bases, with 15 bases sitting between them. The CDR3 loop is CASGPGHASGNTIYF. CDR3 nucleotides: TGTGCTAGTGGCCCAGGACACGCCAGTGGAAACACCATATATTTT.

V gene TRBV6-1 combines with J gene TRBJ1-5, with D perhaps matching TRBD1 (5 bases). Looked up from germline, CDR1 is MNHNS and CDR2 is SASEGT. This CDR3 spans 16 amino acids. The V end lost 7 bases, the J end lost 0 bases, and 16 bases lay between the germline ends. The CDR3 here is CASTLMDGGSNQPQHF. Here the CDR3 DNA reads TGTGCCAGCACCCTTATGGACGGGGGTAGCAATCAGCCCCAGCATTTT.

This chain connects TRBV24-1 to TRBJ1-2; TRBD1 aligns across 8 bases. CDR3 length equals 15 residues. V was pared by 3 bases and J by 6 bases, with 8 bases of the junction left unmatched. Germline V lookup: CDR1 KGHDR, CDR2 SFDVKD. CDR3 coding DNA: TGTGCCACCAGTGATCCCTCGACAGGGGTCAATGGCTACACCTTC. Its translation is CATSDPSTGVNGYTF.

This clonotype occurred a few times. In DNA form, the CDR3 reads TGTGCCAGCAGTCGAGGACTAGCGGGAGGGCCAGGGCAAGAGACCCAGTACTTC. Its translation: CASSRGLAGGPGQETQYF. The rearrangement joins TRBV12-3 or TRBV12-4 to TRBJ2-5; TRBD2 matches at 15 bases. Trimming removed 5 bases from V and 2 bases from J; junction bases left unmatched: 9. The CDR3 spans 18 residues.

The rearrangement links TRBV20-1 to TRBJ1-6; weak D call: TRBD1 (5 bases). Trimming stripped 6 bases from V and 11 bases from J, with 11 bases between. Per germline, CDR1 DFQATT and CDR2 SNEGSKA (reference sequence). The CDR3 has 11 amino acids. In DNA, the CDR3 is TGCAGTGCCCACGCGGGGCCACCCCTCCACTTT. Translation: CSAHAGPPLHF.

The chain uses TRBV5-1 and TRBJ2-1; 11 bases agree with TRBD2. The CDR3 covers 16 residues. The ends lost 2 bases at V and 9 bases at J; junction bases unmatched: 10. Germline-derived CDR1 and CDR2 are SGHRS and YFSETQ. CDR3 sequence (DNA): TGCGCCAGCAGCTTTGTAGGGACTAGCGGAAGCGGTGAGCAGTTCTTC. It codes for CASSFVGTSGSGEQFF.

This clonotype was recorded many times. The chain joins TRBV3-1 to TRBJ1-6; TRBD1 might be the D (6 bases). Trimming pared 2 bases from V and 0 bases from J, leaving 14 bases between. Germline loops: CDR1 LGHDT, CDR2 YNNKEL (reference sequence). This CDR3 is 18 amino acids long. The DNA for the CDR3 is TGTGCCAGCAGCCAACTCCGGGACAAGAGCTCCTATAATTCACCCCTCCACTTT. Its translation: CASSQLRDKSSYNSPLHF.